The 9 T cell receptor beta chains reported below all come from one sample, sequenced in a study of blood T cell repertoires in COVID-19. Produced via immunoSEQ multiplex PCR; TCRdb's table is partial and in-frame only. This table holds about 160,000 clones, 80% to 90% found once. The specimen sequenced was peripheral blood. The receptors come from a man in his 60s with acute or convalescent COVID-19.

The genes are TRBV7-2 and TRBJ1-5; 9 bases map to TRBD1. The J segment lost 7 bases and the V segment lost 5 bases, leaving 15 bases of the junction unmatched. The CDR3 runs 17 residues. CDR1 and CDR2 from the germline V gene are SGHTA and FQGNSA. CDR3 sequence reads: CASSLPGQGAKRQPQHF. The DNA for the CDR3 is TGTGCCAGCAGCCTACCGGGACAGGGAGCCAAAAGGCAGCCCCAGCATTTT.

The J gene is TRBJ2-1, the V gene TRBV12-3 or TRBV12-4; D remains unclear. The CDR3 totals 12 residues. Trimming shortened V by 6 bases and J by 6 bases, and 9 bases separated the two germline ends. The CDR3 DNA reads TGTGCCAGCAGCCAATCCGGCAATGAGCAGTTCTTC. Residues: CASSQSGNEQFF.

The genes are TRBV30 and TRBJ2-1; 11 bases align to TRBD2. Germline V CDR1 and CDR2: GTSNPN, SVGIG (reference sequence). The junction had 6 bases not matched to a gene; V was cut back by 0 bases and J by 5 bases. The CDR3 consists of 16 residues. In DNA form, the CDR3 reads TGTGCCTGGAGTGTACAAAGACTAGCGGGGAACAATGAGCAGTTCTTC. This encodes CAWSVQRLAGNNEQFF.

This clone showed up just once. The chain is built from TRBV5-1 and TRBJ1-2, with 8 nucleotides matching TRBD1. Losses at the gene ends were 3 bases for V and 7 bases for J; bases not matched to a gene: 8. The CDR3 is 14 amino acids. CDR1 and CDR2 (germline): SGHRS, YFSETQ. The CDR3 region is CASSSTGTGRGYTF. The CDR3 DNA reads TGCGCCAGCAGCTCTACCGGGACAGGTCGTGGCTACACCTTC.

The CDR3, as DNA: TGTGCCAGTAGTATAGATCTTCGAGGTTTTAGACCCCAGCATTTT. Translation: CASSIDLRGFRPQHF. The chain uses TRBV19 and TRBJ1-5, with D hard to call. Germline V lookup: CDR1 LNHDA, CDR2 SQIVND (reference sequence). The CDR3 has 15 amino acids. The V end lost 0 bases, the J end lost 10 bases, and 16 bases lay between the germline ends.

This sequence joins TRBV12-3 or TRBV12-4 and TRBJ1-2; 8 nucleotides agree with TRBD1. J was trimmed by 8 bases and V by 5 bases; bases with no gene match: 4. This CDR3 region has 12 residues. CDR3 amino acids: CASSPGGGGYTF. The CDR3 nucleotides read TGTGCCAGCAGTCCAGGGGGCGGCGGCTACACCTTC.

The V call is TRBV2, the J call TRBJ1-1, with D perhaps TRBD1 (5 bases). The CDR3 spans 15 residues. The germline V gene encodes CDR1 SNHLY and CDR2 FYNNEI. Trimming removed 8 bases from V and 2 bases from J, with 18 bases in between. CDR3 sequence (DNA): TGTGCCAGCTTGGTCGAACGGGGGATTAACACTGAAGCTTTCTTT. It specifies CASLVERGINTEAFF.

This clone has a handful of counts. The chain has TRBV19 and TRBJ1-5; unclear D gene. Germline V gives CDR1 LNHDA, CDR2 SQIVND (reference sequence). Trimming took off 6 bases at V and 4 bases at J, with 10 bases between the two ends. The CDR3 sequence is 13 residues long. CDR3 in DNA: TGTGCCAGTAGACGGGATTTTAATCAGCCCCAGCATTTT. It encodes CASRRDFNQPQHF.

The J gene is TRBJ2-1, the V gene TRBV7-9; the match to TRBD1 covers 7 bases. Germline lookup yields CDR1 SEHNR and CDR2 FQNEAQ (reference sequence). The CDR3 extends over 14 amino acids. V trimming: 5 bases; J trimming: 4 bases; junction bases outside the gene matches: 5. The CDR3: CASSEGQQYNEQFF. DNA for the CDR3: TGTGCCAGCAGCGAGGGACAGCAATACAATGAGCAGTTCTTC. Looking up the rest from reference TRBV7-9 and TRBJ2-1 gives the full variable domain: DTGVSQNPRHKITKRGQNVTFRCDPISEHNRLYWYRQTLGQGPEFLTYFQNEAQLEKSRLLSDRFSAERPKGSFSTLEIQRTEQGDSAMYLCASSEGQQYNEQFFGPGTRLTVL.